Following are 29 T cell receptor beta chains from one sample sequenced in a study of technical replicates of blood from a few donors. Libraries were prepared by immunoSEQ multiplex PCR; TCRdb keeps only in-frame clonotypes and omits some of them. Of roughly 79,000 clones in the sample, 96% were seen once. The sequenced material came from T cells isolated from PBMCs. Receptors were obtained from a human donor in good health.

The chain carries TRBV6-6 and TRBJ1-1; D gene uncertain. The CDR3 is 12 amino acids. CDR1 MNHNY and CDR2 SVGAGI come from the germline V gene (reference sequence). The V end lost 7 bases, the J end lost 5 bases, and 11 bases lay between the germline ends. This CDR3 reads CASTLSTTEAFF. CDR3 DNA: TGTGCCAGCACCCTAAGTACGACTGAAGCTTTCTTT.

The V call is TRBV5-4, the J call TRBJ2-7; D gene uncertain. V was cut by 0 bases and J by 6 bases, with 7 bases left in between. Per germline, CDR1 SGHNT and CDR2 YYREEE (reference sequence). The CDR3 sequence is 12 residues long. The DNA for the CDR3 is TGTGCCAGCAGCTTGGACACGGGCGAGCAGTACTTC. It is translated as CASSLDTGEQYF.

The gene calls are TRBV7-8 and TRBJ1-1, with D maybe TRBD1 (6 bases). The germline CDR1 and CDR2 sequences are SGHVS and FQNEAQ. V lost 5 bases and J lost 1, with 20 bases in between. CDR3 length: 17 residues. CDR3 nucleotide sequence: TGTGCCAGCAGCGTATCGCTATCGGGACAACCGAACACTGAAGCTTTCTTT. Its protein product is CASSVSLSGQPNTEAFF. Full variable domain (remainder filled in from reference TRBV7-8 and TRBJ1-1): GAGVSQSPRYKVAKRGQDVALRCDPISGHVSLFWYQQALGQGPEFLTYFQNEAQLDKSGLPSDRFFAERPEGSVSTLKIQRTQQEDSAVYLCASSVSLSGQPNTEAFFGQGTRLTVV.

The chain joins TRBV29-1 to TRBJ2-1; 13 bases match TRBD2. With V trimmed by 3 bases and J by 8 bases, 4 bases remained unmatched. CDR3 length: 14 residues. The germline gives CDR1 SQVTM, CDR2 ANQGSEA. CDR3 sequence (DNA): TGCAGCGTTGACGGACTAGCGGGAGTCGATGAGCAGTTCTTC. Its protein is CSVDGLAGVDEQFF.

This rearrangement joins TRBV25-1 to TRBJ2-3; TRBD2 matches 9 bases. Per germline, CDR1 MGHDK and CDR2 SYGVNS. There are 15 residues in the CDR3. The trim removed 5 bases at V and 2 bases at J, leaving 5 bases unmatched. CDR3 bases: TGTGCCAGCAGTCCCCCTAGCGGGATCACAGATACGCAGTATTTT. It is translated as CASSPPSGITDTQYF. The variable domain in full, completed from reference TRBV25-1 and TRBJ2-3, reads EADIYQTPRYLVIGTGKKITLECSQTMGHDKMYWYQQDPGMELHLIHYSYGVNSTEKGDLSSESTVSRIRTEHFPLTLESARPSHTSQYLCASSPPSGITDTQYFGPGTRLTVL.

The V gene is TRBV5-1, the J gene TRBJ1-2; D gene unclear. Trimming pared 0 bases from V and 4 bases from J, leaving 7 bases between. Per germline, CDR1 SGHRS and CDR2 YFSETQ. This CDR3 spans 13 amino acids. The CDR3: CASSLEAGYGYTF. In DNA form, the CDR3 reads TGCGCCAGCAGCTTGGAGGCAGGCTATGGCTACACCTTC. Combining the CDR3 with reference TRBV5-1 and TRBJ1-2 gives the whole variable domain KAGVTQTPRYLIKTRGQQVTLSCSPISGHRSVSWYQQTPGQGLQFLFEYFSETQRNKGNFPGRFSGRQFSNSRSEMNVSTLELGDSALYLCASSLEAGYGYTFGSGTRLTVV.

The chain carries TRBV5-1 and TRBJ2-7, with 11 bases aligning to TRBD2. The CDR3 is 17 amino acids. With V trimmed by 4 bases and J by 2 bases, 11 bases remained unmatched. Looked up from germline, CDR1 is SGHRS and CDR2 is YFSETQ. The CDR3 protein is CASSPRIAGGPPYEQYF. The CDR3 region has the DNA TGCGCCAGCAGCCCTCGGATAGCGGGAGGGCCTCCCTACGAGCAGTACTTC. Full variable domain (rest looked up from reference TRBV5-1 and TRBJ2-7): KAGVTQTPRYLIKTRGQQVTLSCSPISGHRSVSWYQQTPGQGLQFLFEYFSETQRNKGNFPGRFSGRQFSNSRSEMNVSTLELGDSALYLCASSPRIAGGPPYEQYFGPGTRLTVT.

The chain carries TRBV25-1 and TRBJ2-3, with TRBD1 matching over 7 bases. Germline loops: CDR1 MGHDK, CDR2 SYGVNS. The CDR3 loop spans 10 amino acids. The CDR3 DNA is TGTGTGACAGGGTCAGATACGCAGTATTTT. As protein: CVTGSDTQYF.

The chain is built from TRBV4-3 and TRBJ2-1; perhaps TRBD2 as D (5 bases). Germline CDR1 LGHNA, CDR2 YSLEER. V gave up 0 bases and J gave up 4 bases, with 16 bases separating them. This CDR3 has 17 residues. This CDR3 reads CASSQDAPDFSYNEQFF. The CDR3 DNA follows: TGCGCCAGCAGCCAAGATGCCCCGGACTTTTCGTACAATGAGCAGTTCTTC.

J is TRBJ2-1 and V is TRBV11-2; 9 bases line up with TRBD2. Germline assignment: CDR1 SGHAT and CDR2 FQNNGV. The CDR3 sequence is 15 residues long. V gave up 6 bases and J gave up 7 bases; unmatched junction bases: 10. The CDR3 is CASRSIAGANNEQFF. The CDR3 coding sequence is TGTGCCAGCAGGTCAATAGCGGGAGCTAATAATGAGCAGTTCTTC.

V usage is TRBV7-9 and J usage is TRBJ1-2, with 10 bases matching TRBD1. Per germline, CDR1 SEHNR and CDR2 FQNEAQ (reference sequence). The CDR3 is made up of 14 amino acids. V was clipped by 1 base and J by 4 bases; unmatched bases: 0. CDR3: CASSLGTGGYGYTF. The CDR3 bases are TGTGCCAGCAGCTTAGGGACAGGGGGCTATGGCTACACCTTC.

The chain carries TRBV4-2 and TRBJ2-7, with 7 bases matching TRBD1. Germline assignment: CDR1 LGHNA and CDR2 YNFKEQ. Germline trimming cut 1 base from V and 0 bases from J; bases unmatched to any gene: 9. The CDR3 is 17 residues long. CDR3 in amino acids: CASSQAMDGTVSYEQYF. The DNA of the CDR3 is TGTGCCAGCAGCCAAGCTATGGATGGGACAGTCTCCTACGAGCAGTACTTC.

V gene TRBV6-1 combines with J gene TRBJ2-7, with TRBD1 identical over 8 bases. The J segment lost 4 bases and the V segment lost 4 bases, leaving 3 bases of the junction unmatched. CDR3 length equals 13 residues. Germline V gene data show CDR1 as MNHNS and CDR2 as SASEGT. CDR3 DNA: TGTGCCAGCAGTGGGACAGGGCTTTACGAGCAGTACTTC. Residues: CASSGTGLYEQYF.

CDR3 region: CASSLGTGFGDTQYF. The CDR3 region has the DNA TGTGCCAGCAGCTTAGGGACAGGGTTCGGGGATACGCAGTATTTT. The chain carries TRBV7-3 and TRBJ2-3; 9 bases agree with TRBD1. J was trimmed by 6 bases and V by 2 bases; bases with no gene match: 6. CDR1 is SGHTA and CDR2 is FQGTGA in the germline V gene. The CDR3 covers 15 residues.

The chain couples TRBV4-3 to TRBJ1-2; D may be TRBD1 (5 bases). CDR1 and CDR2 from the germline V gene are LGHNA and YSLEER. The CDR3 spans 16 residues. Between the trimmed V and J ends, which lost 0 bases and 5 bases, there was a span of 16 bases. Here the CDR3 DNA reads TGCGCCAGCAGCCAAGATCTACCAGGGCAGGGTTATGGCTACACCTTC. Translating gives CASSQDLPGQGYGYTF.

This clone was seen a handful of times. The V gene is TRBV13, the J gene TRBJ2-1; 8 positions agree with TRBD2. Germline trimming cut 7 bases from V and 8 bases from J; bases unmatched to any gene: 7. The CDR3 is 13 amino acids. CDR1 PRHDT and CDR2 FYEKMQ come from the germline V gene (reference sequence). DNA for the CDR3: TGTGCCAGCAATTCGGGACTAGTCGATGAGCAGTTCTTC. Translated: CASNSGLVDEQFF.

J is TRBJ2-3 and V is TRBV7-9; 11 positions agree with TRBD2. Trimming removed 1 base from V and 8 bases from J; junction bases left unmatched: 8. CDR1 and CDR2 from the germline V gene are SEHNR and FQNEAQ (reference sequence). This CDR3 comprises 16 residues. The DNA of the CDR3 is TGTGCCAGCAGCTTAGAGGCGTCTAGCGGGAGGTTTACGCAGTATTTT. The encoded protein is CASSLEASSGRFTQYF.

The rearrangement uses TRBV5-4 and TRBJ2-5; 11 bases match TRBD1. The J segment lost 4 bases and the V segment lost 2 bases, leaving 4 bases of the junction unmatched. This CDR3 region has 15 residues. Per the germline V gene, CDR1 is SGHNT and CDR2 is YYREEE (reference sequence). CDR3 amino acids: CASSLRDRGSETQYF. The CDR3 DNA reads as TGTGCCAGCAGCTTACGGGACAGGGGGTCAGAGACCCAGTACTTC.

The chain recombines TRBV4-3 with TRBJ2-7, with 9 bases that match TRBD1. With 1 base clipped from V and 3 bases from J, the junction kept 4 bases outside the gene matches. CDR1 and CDR2 (germline): LGHNA, YSLEER. The CDR3 runs 15 residues. The CDR3 region is CASSQGTGVLYEQYF. The DNA of the CDR3 is TGCGCCAGCAGCCAAGGGACAGGGGTCCTCTACGAGCAGTACTTC.

V gene TRBV4-1 combines with J gene TRBJ2-1; 7 bases line up with TRBD2. Germline V lookup: CDR1 MGHRA, CDR2 YSYEKL. Losses at the gene ends were 0 bases for V and 2 bases for J; bases not matched to a gene: 10. CDR3 length: 18 amino acids. Here the CDR3 DNA reads TGCGCCAGCAGCCAAGAACCTGGGGGGGTGGGAGCCTACAATGAGCAGTTCTTC. This codes for CASSQEPGGVGAYNEQFF.

The J gene is TRBJ2-1, the V gene TRBV4-3; TRBD2 matches at 10 bases. Germline lookup yields CDR1 LGHNA and CDR2 YSLEER. Trimming cost V 6 bases and J 9 bases; bases outside gene matches: 11. The CDR3 totals 15 residues. The CDR3 bases are TGCGCCAGCAGACCCTCTAGCGGGAGAGTCGGTGAGCAGTTCTTC. Translating it yields CASRPSSGRVGEQFF.

The chain joins TRBV11-2 to TRBJ2-5; weak D call: TRBD2 (5 bases). CDR1 SGHAT and CDR2 FQNNGV come from the germline V gene. V was cut by 5 bases and J by 1 base, with 14 bases left in between. This CDR3 comprises 15 residues. This CDR3 reads CASSLSGIIQETQYF. In nucleotides, the CDR3 is TGTGCCAGCAGCCTCTCCGGGATCATCCAAGAGACCCAGTACTTC. The whole variable domain, remainder taken from reference TRBV11-2 and TRBJ2-5, is EAGVAQSPRYKIIEKRQSVAFWCNPISGHATLYWYQQILGQGPKLLIQFQNNGVVDDSQLPKDRFSAERLKGVDSTLKIQPAKLEDSAVYLCASSLSGIIQETQYFGPGTRLLVL.

The gene calls are TRBV2 and TRBJ1-5; D gene uncertain. The V gene lost 5 bases and the J gene lost 0 bases, with 11 bases spanning the gap. CDR3 length: 15 residues. The V gene's germline CDR1 is SNHLY and CDR2 FYNNEI. The CDR3 spells CASSWAAYSNQPQHF. The CDR3 bases are TGTGCCAGCAGTTGGGCAGCCTATAGCAATCAGCCCCAGCATTTT.

This clone was observed a single time. The chain carries TRBV5-1 and TRBJ2-6; D ambiguous. The germline V gene has CDR1 SGHRS and CDR2 YFSETQ. Deletions cut 0 bases from V and 0 bases from J, with 13 bases between. This CDR3 spans 18 amino acids. CDR3: CASSLVGRITSGANVLTF. The CDR3 nucleotides are TGCGCCAGCAGCTTGGTGGGCAGGATAACCTCTGGGGCCAACGTCCTGACTTTC.

The chain joins TRBV4-2 to TRBJ2-7; D possibly corresponds to TRBD2 (8 bases). There are 16 residues in the CDR3. Deletions cut 6 bases from V and 9 bases from J, with 27 bases between. CDR1 is LGHNA, CDR2 YNFKEQ, per germline. CDR3 sequence reads: CASSRQGGGGRSVQYF. As DNA, the CDR3 is TGTGCCAGCAGTCGGCAGGGGGGTGGCGGGAGGAGTGTGCAGTACTTC.

This clone has a single count. This chain uses TRBV11-1 with TRBJ2-1; the D gene is possibly TRBD2 (6 bases). CDR3 size: 16 residues. V shed 4 bases and J shed 2 bases, with 15 bases lying between them. Per the germline V gene, CDR1 is SGHAT and CDR2 is FQDESV (reference sequence). CDR3 amino acids: CASSSRTGEPYNEQFF. For the CDR3, the DNA is TGTGCCAGCAGCTCACGAACGGGGGAGCCCTACAATGAGCAGTTCTTC.

The V call is TRBV6-6, the J call TRBJ2-1; 10 bases line up with TRBD1. The CDR3 covers 16 residues. CDR1 and CDR2 from the germline V gene are MNHNY and SVGAGI (reference sequence). J gave up 3 bases and V 4 bases, and 6 bases lay outside the gene matches. DNA of the CDR3: TGTGCCAGCAGTTCCGGACAGGGGGGTTACTACAATGAGCAGTTCTTC. Its protein product is CASSSGQGGYYNEQFF.

The chain joins TRBV6-4 to TRBJ2-6; 10 nucleotides align to TRBD1. V dropped 0 bases and J dropped 0; count of bases not matched to a gene: 2. Germline CDR1 reads MRHNA; CDR2 reads SNTAGT. The CDR3 is 18 amino acids. The CDR3 DNA follows: TGTGCCAGCAGTGACTCGACAGGGGGCTTCTCTGGGGCCAACGTCCTGACTTTC. Translated, it gives CASSDSTGGFSGANVLTF.

This sequence joins TRBV6-1 and TRBJ1-2, with D perhaps TRBD1 (5 bases). CDR3 length equals 15 residues. CDR1 MNHNS and CDR2 SASEGT come from the germline V gene. V lost 2 bases and J lost 5, with 15 bases in between. The CDR3 loop reads CASSESLGREYGYTF. In DNA, the CDR3 is TGTGCCAGCAGTGAAAGTTTGGGGCGAGAGTATGGCTACACCTTC.